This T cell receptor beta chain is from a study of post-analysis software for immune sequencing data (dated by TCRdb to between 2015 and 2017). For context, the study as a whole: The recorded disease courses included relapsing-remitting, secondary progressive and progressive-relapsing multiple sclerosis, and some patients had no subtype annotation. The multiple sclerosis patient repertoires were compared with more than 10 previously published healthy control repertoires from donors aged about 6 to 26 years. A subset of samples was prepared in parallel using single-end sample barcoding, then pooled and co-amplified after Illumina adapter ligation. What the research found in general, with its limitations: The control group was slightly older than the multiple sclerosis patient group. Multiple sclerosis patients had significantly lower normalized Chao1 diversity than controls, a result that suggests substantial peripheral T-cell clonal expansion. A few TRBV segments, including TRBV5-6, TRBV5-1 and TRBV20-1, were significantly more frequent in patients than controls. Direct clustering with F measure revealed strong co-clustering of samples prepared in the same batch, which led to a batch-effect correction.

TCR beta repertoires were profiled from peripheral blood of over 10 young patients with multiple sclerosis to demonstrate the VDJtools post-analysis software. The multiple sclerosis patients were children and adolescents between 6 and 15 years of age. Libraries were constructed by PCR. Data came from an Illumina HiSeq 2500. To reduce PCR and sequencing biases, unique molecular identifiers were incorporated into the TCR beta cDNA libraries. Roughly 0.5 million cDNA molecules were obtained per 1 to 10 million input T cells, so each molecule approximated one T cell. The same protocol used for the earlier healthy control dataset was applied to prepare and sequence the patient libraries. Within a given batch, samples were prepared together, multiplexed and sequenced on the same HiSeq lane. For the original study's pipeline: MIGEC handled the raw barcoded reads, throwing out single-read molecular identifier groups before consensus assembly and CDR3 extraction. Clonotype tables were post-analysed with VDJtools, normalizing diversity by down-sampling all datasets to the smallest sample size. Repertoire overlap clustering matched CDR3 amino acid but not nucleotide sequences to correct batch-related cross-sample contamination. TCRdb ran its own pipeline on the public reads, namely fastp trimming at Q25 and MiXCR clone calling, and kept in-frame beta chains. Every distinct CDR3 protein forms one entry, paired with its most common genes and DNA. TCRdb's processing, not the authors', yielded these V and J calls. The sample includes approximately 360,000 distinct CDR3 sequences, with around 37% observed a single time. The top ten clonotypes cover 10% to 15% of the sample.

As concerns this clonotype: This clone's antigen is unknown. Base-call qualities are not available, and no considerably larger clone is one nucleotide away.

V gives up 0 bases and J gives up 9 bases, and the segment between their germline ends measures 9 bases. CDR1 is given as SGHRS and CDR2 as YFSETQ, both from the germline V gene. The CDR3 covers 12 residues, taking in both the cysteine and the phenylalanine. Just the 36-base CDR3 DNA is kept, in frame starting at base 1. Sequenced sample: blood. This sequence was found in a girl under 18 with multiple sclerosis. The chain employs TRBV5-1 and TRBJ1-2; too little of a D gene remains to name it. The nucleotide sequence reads TGCGCCAGCAGCTTGGGCCAGGAGAGCTACACCTTC. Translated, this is CASSLGQESYTF.